This T cell receptor beta chain is from a study of shared clonotypes between healthy human individuals. The study, taken as a whole, reports: Estimated richness values were generally larger in naive subsets than in memory subsets. The donor pool, a small one, limited the genetic and exposure-history diversity represented.

Assay: immunoSEQ multiplex PCR; the TCRdb copy retains only in-frame clones and omits some. The sample records about 2.3 million clones, 80% to 95% being singletons. Note on this clone: Its antigen is unidentified.

Investigators divided CD4+ cells into CD45RA+ naive and CD45RA-negative memory subsets. The length of the CDR3 is 16 residues. Unmatched junction bases numbered 8, after V lost 4 bases and J lost 2 bases. In germline, CDR1 is MDHEN, CDR2 SYDVKM. Sequences were obtained from naive CD4+ T cells from PBMCs. Subset given: CD45RA+ positively selected. V and J are TRBV28 and TRBJ2-3; TRBD1 aligns across 8 bases. This sequence originates from a man younger than 35 in good health. Some clones in this sample may be carry-over from other donors' samples. CDR3: CASSSNRGSHTDTQYF. The CDR3, as DNA: TGTGCCAGCAGTTCCAACAGGGGGAGCCACACAGATACGCAGTATTTT.